This T cell receptor beta chain appears in the sequencing data of a study of T cell responses to AZD1222 COVID-19 vaccine. Study findings and constraints: Unmutated variant regions are reportedly targeted by nearly half of spike-specific TCRs. Donors in the cohort were predominantly white British and more often female, and clonal diversity was possibly underestimated. When two AZD1222 doses had been given, Spike-specific TCR breadth and depth rose.

Trimming took 4 bases from V and 4 from J, leaving 10 bases between them. CDR1 and CDR2 (germline): MNHEY, SVGAGI. This CDR3 is 13 amino acids long. Sequencing was performed with immunoSEQ multiplex PCR; in TCRdb, only in-frame clones are kept and a portion is missing. The sample includes about 120,000 clones, roughly 88% of them seen just once. Remarks on this clone: What it recognizes is unknown.

This sequence joins TRBV6-5 and TRBJ1-1; the D is unclear. The receptor was derived from an adult in good health. This specimen was peripheral blood, taken on day 0 of MenACWY control vaccination. The DNA for the CDR3 is TGTGCCAGCAGTTTAGGATTGATCACTGAAGCTTTCTTT. This gives the protein CASSLGLITEAFF.